One sample yielded the 11 T cell receptor beta chains listed below, sequenced in a study of blood T cell repertoires in COVID-19. The repertoire was sequenced with immunoSEQ multiplex PCR; TCRdb's copy has only in-frame clones and lacks some. The data show about 100,000 clones, with over 75% seen just once and roughly 10% held by the top ten. Input material: peripheral blood. All receptors derive from a man at least 80 years old with acute or convalescent COVID-19.

This clone was observed a single time. The genes are TRBV9 and TRBJ1-1; no clear D gene. Germline V CDR1 and CDR2: SGDLS, YYNGEE. V was pared by 3 bases and J by 1 base, with 16 bases between. This CDR3 has 16 residues. CDR3 DNA: TGTGCCAGCAGCGGAGCCGGTAGGGCGGGGAACACTGAAGCTTTCTTT. It translates to CASSGAGRAGNTEAFF.

V and J are TRBV24-1 and TRBJ2-5, with D perhaps TRBD1 (6 bases). The V end was cut by 0 bases, the J end by 1 base, with 14 bases between. The CDR3 runs 17 residues. Germline CDR1 KGHDR, CDR2 SFDVKD. Here the CDR3 DNA reads TGTGCCACCAGTGATTTGCGGGCAGGGGAGTCCCAAGAGACCCAGTACTTC. Protein: CATSDLRAGESQETQYF.

J is TRBJ1-3 and V is TRBV5-6; D gene uncertain. The CDR3 has 15 residues. Germline loops: CDR1 SGHDT, CDR2 YYEEEE. Trimming left V 3 bases short and J 0 bases short, with 10 bases between. The CDR3 coding sequence is TGTGCCAGCAGCTGGTCGGGATTCTCTGGAAACACCATATATTTT. Translated: CASSWSGFSGNTIYF.

J is TRBJ2-1 and V is TRBV14, with a tentative D call TRBD1 (5 bases). CDR3 length equals 15 residues. Germline V lookup: CDR1 SGHDN, CDR2 FVKESK. Trimming removed 2 bases at V and 7 bases at J, with 15 bases between. Here the CDR3 DNA reads TGTGCCAGCAGCCAATGGGGCGGTCTGGGAAATGAGCAGTTCTTC. It encodes CASSQWGGLGNEQFF.

J is TRBJ1-2 and V is TRBV5-6; D may be TRBD1 (6 bases). Trimming removed 4 bases at V and 8 bases at J, with 15 bases between. This CDR3 comprises 13 residues. Germline CDR1 and CDR2: SGHDT and YYEEEE. The CDR3 DNA sequence: TGTGCCAGCAGCCTTGACAGGTTCCGGGGCTACACCTTC. Translating gives CASSLDRFRGYTF.

The DNA for the CDR3 is TGTGCCAGTAGTACCGGGACAGGGGGCACCGGGGAGCTGTTTTTT. Translation gives CASSTGTGGTGELFF. The chain has TRBV19 and TRBJ2-2, with 11 bases identical to TRBD1. Trimming at V came to 4 bases and at J to 4 bases, leaving 2 bases not matched to a gene. Germline CDR1 and CDR2: LNHDA and SQIVND (reference sequence). The length of the CDR3 is 15 residues.

CDR3 loop: CASLAGATTDTQYF. CDR3 coding DNA: TGCGCCAGCCTCGCGGGAGCAACCACAGATACGCAGTATTTT. The gene calls are TRBV5-1 and TRBJ2-3; 7 positions match TRBD2. With 7 bases clipped from V and 2 bases from J, the junction kept 7 bases outside the gene matches. Per the germline V gene, CDR1 is SGHRS and CDR2 is YFSETQ. This CDR3 has 14 residues.

The rearrangement joins TRBV29-1 to TRBJ2-7, with 9 bases matching TRBD2. The V gene end was trimmed by 4 bases and the J gene end by 4 bases; junction bases not matched to a gene: 11. Per the germline V gene, CDR1 is SQVTM and CDR2 is ANQGSEA. There are 15 residues in the CDR3. Here the CDR3 reads CSVGVPAGGLYEQYF. In DNA form, the CDR3 reads TGCAGCGTTGGGGTACCAGCGGGAGGACTGTACGAGCAGTACTTC.

The chain recombines TRBV7-9 with TRBJ2-1; perhaps TRBD2 as D (5 bases). V was pared by 2 bases and J by 5 bases, with 16 bases between. Per the germline V gene, CDR1 is SEHNR and CDR2 is FQNEAQ (reference sequence). CDR3 length: 16 amino acids. The CDR3 sequence: CASSLRGSGTDNEQFF. For the CDR3, the DNA is TGTGCCAGCAGCTTACGAGGGAGCGGCACGGACAATGAGCAGTTCTTC.

This clone was detected once. This chain uses TRBV19 with TRBJ2-2; TRBD2 aligns across 8 bases. The CDR3 covers 16 residues. Germline V gives CDR1 LNHDA, CDR2 SQIVND (reference sequence). The V gene end was trimmed by 7 bases and the J gene end by 4 bases; junction bases not matched to a gene: 11. The CDR3 sequence is CASTPLGGAGTGELFF. The CDR3 DNA reads TGTGCCAGTACCCCCCTCGGGGGGGCGGGCACCGGGGAGCTGTTTTTT. The full variable domain, with the rest looked up from reference TRBV19 and TRBJ2-2, is DGGITQSPKYLFRKEGQNVTLSCEQNLNHDAMYWYRQDPGQGLRLIYYSQIVNDFQKGDIAEGYSVSREKKESFPLTVTSAQKNPTAFYLCASTPLGGAGTGELFFGEGSRLTVL.

The chain carries TRBV18 and TRBJ1-1; 10 bases match TRBD1. Looked up from germline, CDR1 is KGHSH and CDR2 is LQKENI. CDR3 length equals 17 residues. V shed 4 bases and J 0 bases; nucleotides not matched to a gene: 8. CDR3 sequence (DNA): TGTGCCAGCTCACGGACAGGGGGTTTACCGGTGAACACTGAAGCTTTCTTT. Its protein is CASSRTGGLPVNTEAFF. Full variable domain (outside the CDR3, taken from reference TRBV18 and TRBJ1-1): NAGVMQNPRHLVRRRGQEARLRCSPMKGHSHVYWYRQLPEEGLKFMVYLQKENIIDESGMPKERFSAEFPKEGPSILRIQQVVRGDSAAYFCASSRTGGLPVNTEAFFGQGTRLTVV.